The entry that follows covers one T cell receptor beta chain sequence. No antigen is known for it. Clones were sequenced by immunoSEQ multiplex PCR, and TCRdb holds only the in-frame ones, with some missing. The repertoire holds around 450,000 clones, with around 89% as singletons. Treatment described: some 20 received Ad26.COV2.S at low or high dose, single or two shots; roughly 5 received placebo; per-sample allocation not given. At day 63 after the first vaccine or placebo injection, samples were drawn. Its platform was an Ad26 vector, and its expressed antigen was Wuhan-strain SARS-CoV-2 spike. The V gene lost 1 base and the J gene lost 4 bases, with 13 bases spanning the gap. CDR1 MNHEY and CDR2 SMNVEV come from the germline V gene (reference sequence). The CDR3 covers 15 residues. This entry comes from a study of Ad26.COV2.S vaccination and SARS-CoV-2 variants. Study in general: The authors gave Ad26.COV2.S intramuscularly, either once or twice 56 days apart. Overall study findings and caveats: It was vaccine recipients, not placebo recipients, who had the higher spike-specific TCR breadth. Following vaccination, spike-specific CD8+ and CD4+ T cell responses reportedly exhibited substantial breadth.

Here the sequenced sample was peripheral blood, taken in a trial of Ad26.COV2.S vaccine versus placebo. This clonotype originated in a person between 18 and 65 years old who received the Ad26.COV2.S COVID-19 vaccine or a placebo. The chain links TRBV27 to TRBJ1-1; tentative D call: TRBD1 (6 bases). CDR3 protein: CASSLFEGVGTEAFF. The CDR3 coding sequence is TGTGCCAGCAGTTTATTCGAGGGGGTCGGCACTGAAGCTTTCTTT.